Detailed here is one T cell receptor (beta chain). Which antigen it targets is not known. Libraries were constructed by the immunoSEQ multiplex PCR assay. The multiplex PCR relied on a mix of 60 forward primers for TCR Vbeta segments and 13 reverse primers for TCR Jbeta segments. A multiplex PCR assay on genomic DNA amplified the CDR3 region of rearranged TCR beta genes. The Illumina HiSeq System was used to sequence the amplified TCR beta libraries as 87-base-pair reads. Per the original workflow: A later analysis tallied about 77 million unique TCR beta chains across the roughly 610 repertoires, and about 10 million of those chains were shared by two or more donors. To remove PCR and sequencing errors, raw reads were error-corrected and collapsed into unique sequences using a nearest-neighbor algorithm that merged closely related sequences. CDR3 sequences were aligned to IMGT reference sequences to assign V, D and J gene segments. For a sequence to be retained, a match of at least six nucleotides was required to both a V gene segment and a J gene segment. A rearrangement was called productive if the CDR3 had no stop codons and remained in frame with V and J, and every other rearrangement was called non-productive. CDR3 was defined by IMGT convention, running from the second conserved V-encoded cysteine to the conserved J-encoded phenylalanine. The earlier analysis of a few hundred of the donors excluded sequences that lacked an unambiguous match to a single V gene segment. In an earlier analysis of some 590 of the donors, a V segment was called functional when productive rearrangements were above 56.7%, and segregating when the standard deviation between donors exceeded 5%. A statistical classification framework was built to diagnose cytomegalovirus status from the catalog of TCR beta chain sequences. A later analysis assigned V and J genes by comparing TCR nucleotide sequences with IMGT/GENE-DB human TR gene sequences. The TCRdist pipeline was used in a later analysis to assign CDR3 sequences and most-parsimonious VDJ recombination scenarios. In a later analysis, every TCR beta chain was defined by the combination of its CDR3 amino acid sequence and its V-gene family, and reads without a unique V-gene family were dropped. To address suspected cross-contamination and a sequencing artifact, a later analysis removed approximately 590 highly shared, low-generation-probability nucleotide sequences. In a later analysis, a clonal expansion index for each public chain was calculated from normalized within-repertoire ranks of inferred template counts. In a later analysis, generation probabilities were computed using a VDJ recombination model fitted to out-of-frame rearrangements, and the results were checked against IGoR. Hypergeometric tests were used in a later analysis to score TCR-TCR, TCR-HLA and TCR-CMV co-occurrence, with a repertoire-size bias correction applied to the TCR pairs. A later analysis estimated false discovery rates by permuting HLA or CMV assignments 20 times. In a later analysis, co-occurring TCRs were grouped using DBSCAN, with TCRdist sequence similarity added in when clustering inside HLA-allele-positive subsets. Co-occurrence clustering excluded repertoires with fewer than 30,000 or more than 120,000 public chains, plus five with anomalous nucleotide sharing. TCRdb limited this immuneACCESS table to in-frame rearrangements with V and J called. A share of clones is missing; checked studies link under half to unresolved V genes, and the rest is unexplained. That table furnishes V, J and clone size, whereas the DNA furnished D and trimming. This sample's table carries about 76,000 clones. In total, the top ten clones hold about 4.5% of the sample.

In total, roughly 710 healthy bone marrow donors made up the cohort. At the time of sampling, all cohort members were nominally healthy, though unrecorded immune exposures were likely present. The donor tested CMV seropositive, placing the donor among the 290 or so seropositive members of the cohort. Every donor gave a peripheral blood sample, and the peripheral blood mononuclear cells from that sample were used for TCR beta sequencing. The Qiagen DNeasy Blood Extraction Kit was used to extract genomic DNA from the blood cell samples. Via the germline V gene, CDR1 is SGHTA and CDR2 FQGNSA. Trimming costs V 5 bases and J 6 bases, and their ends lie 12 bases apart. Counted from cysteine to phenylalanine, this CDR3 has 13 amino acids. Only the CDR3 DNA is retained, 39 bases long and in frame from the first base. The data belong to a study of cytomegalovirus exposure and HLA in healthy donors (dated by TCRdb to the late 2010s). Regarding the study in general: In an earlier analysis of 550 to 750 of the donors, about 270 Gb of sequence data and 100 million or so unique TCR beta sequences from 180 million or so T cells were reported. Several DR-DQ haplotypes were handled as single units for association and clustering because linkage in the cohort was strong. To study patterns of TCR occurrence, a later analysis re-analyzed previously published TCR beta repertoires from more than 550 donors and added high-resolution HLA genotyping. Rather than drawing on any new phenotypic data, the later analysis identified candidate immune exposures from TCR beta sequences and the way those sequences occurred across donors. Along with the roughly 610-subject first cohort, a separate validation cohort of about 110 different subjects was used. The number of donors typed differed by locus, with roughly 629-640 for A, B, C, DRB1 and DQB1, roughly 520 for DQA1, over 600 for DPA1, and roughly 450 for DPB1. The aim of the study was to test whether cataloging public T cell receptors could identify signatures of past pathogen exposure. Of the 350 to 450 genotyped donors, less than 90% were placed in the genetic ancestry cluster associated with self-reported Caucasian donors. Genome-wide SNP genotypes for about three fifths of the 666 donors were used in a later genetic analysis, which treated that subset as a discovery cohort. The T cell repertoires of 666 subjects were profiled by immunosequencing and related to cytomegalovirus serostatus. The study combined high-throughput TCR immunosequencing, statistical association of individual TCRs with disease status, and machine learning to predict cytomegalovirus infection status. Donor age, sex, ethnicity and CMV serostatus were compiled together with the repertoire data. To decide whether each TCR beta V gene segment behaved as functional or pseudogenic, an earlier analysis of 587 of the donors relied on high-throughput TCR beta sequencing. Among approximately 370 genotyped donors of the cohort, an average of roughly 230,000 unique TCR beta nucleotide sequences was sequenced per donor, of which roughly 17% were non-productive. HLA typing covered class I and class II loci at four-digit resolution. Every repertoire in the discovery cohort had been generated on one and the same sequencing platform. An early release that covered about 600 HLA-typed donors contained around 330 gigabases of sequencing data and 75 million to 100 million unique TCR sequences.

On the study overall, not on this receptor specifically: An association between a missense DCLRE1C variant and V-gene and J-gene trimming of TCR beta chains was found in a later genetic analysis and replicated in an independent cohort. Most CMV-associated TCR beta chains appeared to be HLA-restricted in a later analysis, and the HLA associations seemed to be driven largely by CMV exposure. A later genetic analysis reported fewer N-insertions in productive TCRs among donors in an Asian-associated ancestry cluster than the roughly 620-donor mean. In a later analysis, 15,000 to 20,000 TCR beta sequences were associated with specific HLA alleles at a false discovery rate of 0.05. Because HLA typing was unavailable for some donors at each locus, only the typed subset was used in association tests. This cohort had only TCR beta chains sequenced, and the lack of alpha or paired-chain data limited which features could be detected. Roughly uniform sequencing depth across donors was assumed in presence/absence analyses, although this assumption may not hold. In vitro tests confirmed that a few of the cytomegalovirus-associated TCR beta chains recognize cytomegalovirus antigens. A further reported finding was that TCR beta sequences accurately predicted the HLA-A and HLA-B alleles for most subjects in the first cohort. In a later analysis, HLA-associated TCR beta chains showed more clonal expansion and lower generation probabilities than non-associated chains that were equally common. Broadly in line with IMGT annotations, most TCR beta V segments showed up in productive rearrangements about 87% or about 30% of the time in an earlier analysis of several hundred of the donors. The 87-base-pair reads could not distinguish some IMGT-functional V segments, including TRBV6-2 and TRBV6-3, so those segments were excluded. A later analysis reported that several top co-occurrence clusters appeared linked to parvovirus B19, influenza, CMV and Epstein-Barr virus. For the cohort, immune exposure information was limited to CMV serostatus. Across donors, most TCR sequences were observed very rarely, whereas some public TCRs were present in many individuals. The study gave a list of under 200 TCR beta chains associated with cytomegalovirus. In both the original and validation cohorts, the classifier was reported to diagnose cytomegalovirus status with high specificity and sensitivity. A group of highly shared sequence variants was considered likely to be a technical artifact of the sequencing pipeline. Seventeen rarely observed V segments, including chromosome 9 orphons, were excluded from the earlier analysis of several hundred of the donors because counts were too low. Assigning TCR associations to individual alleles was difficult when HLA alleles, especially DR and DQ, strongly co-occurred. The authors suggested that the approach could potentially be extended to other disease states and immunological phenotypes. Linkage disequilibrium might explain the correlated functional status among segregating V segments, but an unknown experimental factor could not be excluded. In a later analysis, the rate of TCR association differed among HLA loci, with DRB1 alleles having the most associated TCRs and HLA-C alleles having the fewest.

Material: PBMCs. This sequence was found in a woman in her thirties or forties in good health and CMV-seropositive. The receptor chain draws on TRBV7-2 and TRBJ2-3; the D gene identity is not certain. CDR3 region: CASSLELRDTQYF. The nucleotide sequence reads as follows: TGTGCCAGCAGCCTAGAACTGAGGGATACGCAGTATTTT.